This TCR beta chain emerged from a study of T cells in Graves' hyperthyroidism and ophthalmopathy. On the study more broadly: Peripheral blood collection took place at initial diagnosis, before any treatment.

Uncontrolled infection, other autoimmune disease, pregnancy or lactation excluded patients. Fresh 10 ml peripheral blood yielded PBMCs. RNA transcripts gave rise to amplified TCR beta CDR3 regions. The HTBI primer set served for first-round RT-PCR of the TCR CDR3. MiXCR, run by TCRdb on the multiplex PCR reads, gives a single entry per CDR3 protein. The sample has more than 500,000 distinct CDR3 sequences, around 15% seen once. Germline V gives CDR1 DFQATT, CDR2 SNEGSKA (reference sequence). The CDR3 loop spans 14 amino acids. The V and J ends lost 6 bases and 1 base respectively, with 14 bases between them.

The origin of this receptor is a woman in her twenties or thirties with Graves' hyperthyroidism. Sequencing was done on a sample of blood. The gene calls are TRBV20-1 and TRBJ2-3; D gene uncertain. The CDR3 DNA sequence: TGCAGTGCCCATTCGAAAACAGGCACAGATACGCAGTATTTT. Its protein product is CSAHSKTGTDTQYF.